One and the same sample provided the 19 T cell receptor beta chains below, sequenced in a study of T-cell memory formation after mild COVID-19. TCRdb reprocessed the 5' RACE reads with MiXCR, giving one entry per CDR3 protein. This table holds roughly 350,000 distinct CDR3 sequences, roughly 13% found once. Sequenced sample: PBMCs or a T cell subset sorted from them (not recorded which). The source of these receptors is a young man who had mild COVID-19 (a few samples of this study predate the infection). Cell type and time point are not known.

Only one count was recorded for this clonotype. V is TRBV4-1 and J is TRBJ2-7, with TRBD1 matching over 8 bases. After removal of 4 bases from V and 0 bases from J, the junction contained 5 bases not matched to a gene. The CDR3 covers 15 residues. Germline V lookup: CDR1 MGHRA, CDR2 YSYEKL. The CDR3 sequence is CASSPGQGPSYEQYV. The CDR3 DNA is TGCGCCAGCAGCCCCGGACAGGGACCCTCCTACGAGCAGTACGTC.

The rearrangement links TRBV7-6 to TRBJ2-7; D ambiguous. Germline lookup yields CDR1 SGHVS and CDR2 FNYEAQ. V lost 5 bases, J lost 6 bases, and 8 bases lay in between. The CDR3 is 11 residues long. CDR3 sequence (DNA): TGTGCCAGCAGCATATCAGGCGAGCAGTACTTC. It yields the protein CASSISGEQYF.

In its sample, this clonotype was seen a few times. The CDR3, as DNA: TGCGCCAGCAGCTTGGTAACGGTCGCCTACAATGAGCAGTTCTTC. Its protein is CASSLVTVAYNEQFF. V is TRBV5-1 and J is TRBJ2-1; D is uncertain. Looked up from germline, CDR1 is SGHRS and CDR2 is YFSETQ. The CDR3 spans 15 residues. Between the trimmed V and J ends, which lost 0 bases and 2 bases, there was a span of 9 bases.

The chain links TRBV6-6 to TRBJ1-5, with D unclear. Germline lookup yields CDR1 MNHNY and CDR2 SVGAGI (reference sequence). The CDR3 consists of 11 residues. The germline V and J ends were trimmed by 5 bases and 9 bases, with 8 bases remaining between them. The CDR3 nucleotides are TGTGCCAGCAGTCGGGTGGGGCCCCAGCATTTT. It is translated as CASSRVGPQHF.

The chain recombines TRBV12-3 or TRBV12-4 with TRBJ2-7, with D possibly being TRBD1 (5 bases). V was clipped by 2 bases and J by 6 bases, with 14 bases between them. The CDR3 has 14 amino acids. The CDR3 sequence: CASSLQGRYSEQYF. The CDR3 DNA reads TGTGCCAGCAGTTTACAGGGCAGATACTCCGAGCAGTACTTC.

This clonotype has more than one count but fewer than ten. The gene calls are TRBV4-1 and TRBJ2-5; 8 bases match TRBD1. J lost 4 bases, V lost 3 bases, and 10 bases had no gene match. Germline V gives CDR1 MGHRA, CDR2 YSYEKL. There are 16 residues in the CDR3. CDR3 coding DNA: TGCGCCAGCAGCCACTCGGTCTCACAGGGGGGAGAGACCCAGTACTTC. Translating it yields CASSHSVSQGGETQYF.

This chain connects TRBV19 to TRBJ2-1; D is possibly TRBD1 (6 bases). This CDR3 has 16 residues. Germline CDR1 and CDR2: LNHDA and SQIVND (reference sequence). V dropped 5 bases and J dropped 2 bases, with 16 bases sitting between them. CDR3 residues: CASSDLRGRTYNEQFF. The CDR3 DNA is TGTGCCAGTAGTGACCTCAGGGGCCGCACCTACAATGAGCAGTTCTTC.

The gene calls are TRBV18 and TRBJ2-7; D might be TRBD1 (6 bases). The CDR3 covers 13 residues. The V end was cut by 6 bases, the J end by 0 bases, with 9 bases between. Germline V gives CDR1 KGHSH, CDR2 LQKENI. The CDR3, as DNA: TGTGCCAGCTCTGTACAGGGCTCCTACGAGCAGTACTTC. It yields the protein CASSVQGSYEQYF.

This clonotype occurred a few times. This chain joins TRBV7-8 and TRBJ1-3, with a weak D call TRBD1 (5 bases). Germline V gene lookup returns CDR1 SGHVS and CDR2 FQNEAQ. V lost 2 bases, J lost 0 bases, and 8 bases lay in between. The CDR3 totals 15 residues. CDR3 coding DNA: TGTGCCAGCAGCTTATCACAGGACTCTGGAAACACCATATATTTT. This gives the protein CASSLSQDSGNTIYF. Together with reference TRBV7-8 and TRBJ1-3, the CDR3 gives the full variable domain: GAGVSQSPRYKVAKRGQDVALRCDPISGHVSLFWYQQALGQGPEFLTYFQNEAQLDKSGLPSDRFFAERPEGSVSTLKIQRTQQEDSAVYLCASSLSQDSGNTIYFGEGSWLTVV.

This clonotype was observed a handful of times. J is TRBJ1-1 and V is TRBV5-1; tentative D call: TRBD1 (5 bases). V was shortened by 1 base and J by 5 bases, with 15 bases between the two germline ends. From germline, CDR1 is SGHRS and CDR2 YFSETQ. The CDR3 sequence is 15 residues long. In DNA, the CDR3 is TGCGCCAGCAGCTTGAGTCCGGGGGTTGGTACTGAAGCTTTCTTT. Its protein product is CASSLSPGVGTEAFF.

This clonotype was detected only a few times. The chain is built from TRBV9 and TRBJ2-5; possible D gene TRBD2, 6 bases. V was pared by 0 bases and J by 2 bases, with 11 bases between. Germline V lookup: CDR1 SGDLS, CDR2 YYNGEE. This CDR3 is built from 15 residues. The CDR3 region is CASSVDYGGQETQYF. CDR3 coding DNA: TGTGCCAGCAGCGTAGACTACGGGGGACAAGAGACCCAGTACTTC.

The chain is built from TRBV5-5 and TRBJ2-3; D unclear. CDR1 and CDR2 (germline): SGHKS, YYEKEE (reference sequence). The V gene lost 0 bases and the J gene lost 6 bases, with 8 bases spanning the gap. The CDR3 sequence is 13 residues long. DNA for the CDR3: TGTGCCAGCAGCTTGGGACAAAGGGATACGCAGTATTTT. It is translated as CASSLGQRDTQYF.

The table lists this clonotype with many counts. The chain couples TRBV6-5 to TRBJ2-7, with 9 bases matching TRBD1. Germline loops: CDR1 MNHEY, CDR2 SVGAGI. This CDR3 contains 15 residues. V lost 0 bases to trimming and J lost 3 bases; unmatched junction nucleotides: 3. The CDR3 is CASSYSGTGRYEQYF. The CDR3 nucleotides read TGTGCCAGCAGTTACTCCGGGACAGGGCGCTACGAGCAGTACTTC.

Notes on this clonotype: This may be a read error: a much more frequent sequence differs by one nucleotide. The chain has TRBV6-5 and TRBJ2-5; D remains ambiguous. Trimming cost V 2 bases and J 7 bases, with 5 bases left between them. The CDR3 runs 11 residues. Germline V gene lookup returns CDR1 MNHEY and CDR2 SVGAGI. CDR3 residues: CASSYTGTQYF. The DNA of the CDR3 is TGTGCCAGCAGTTACACGGGGACCCAGTACTTC.

This clonotype occurred a few times. The CDR3 DNA reads as TGTGCCACCAGCAGAGTTCAGGGGGCGGGCACTGAAGCTTTCTTT. Encoded protein: CATSRVQGAGTEAFF. This chain joins TRBV15 and TRBJ1-1; 8 bases agree with TRBD1. Germline CDR1 reads LNHNV; CDR2 reads YYDKDF (reference sequence). The CDR3 covers 15 residues. Trimming took 1 base from V and 4 from J; bases not matched to a gene: 5.

At least ten counts were recorded for this clonotype. The chain has TRBV11-2 and TRBJ2-2; 9 bases are a match to TRBD1. The CDR3 sequence is 17 residues long. Germline-derived CDR1 and CDR2 are SGHAT and FQNNGV. With V trimmed by 2 bases and J by 2 bases, 6 bases remained unmatched. The CDR3 is CASSLTGGRDNTGELFF. DNA of the CDR3: TGTGCCAGCAGCTTAACAGGGGGCCGCGATAACACCGGGGAGCTGTTTTTT.

The chain employs TRBV20-1 and TRBJ1-1, with D possibly being TRBD1 (5 bases). From germline, CDR1 is DFQATT and CDR2 SNEGSKA (reference sequence). CDR3 size: 14 residues. Trimming pared 2 bases from V and 2 bases from J, leaving 12 bases between. CDR3 bases: TGCAGTGCTAGATTTGCGGGACCAAACACTGAAGCTTTCTTT. This sequence encodes CSARFAGPNTEAFF.

V and J are TRBV5-1 and TRBJ2-2; 9 positions agree with TRBD1. V lost 4 bases and J lost 4; bases outside the gene matches: 11. Germline CDR1 and CDR2: SGHRS and YFSETQ. This CDR3 comprises 17 residues. CDR3 residues: CASSLYPQGASTGELFF. The CDR3 nucleotides are TGCGCCAGCAGCCTATACCCACAGGGGGCGAGCACCGGGGAGCTGTTTTTT.

The V gene is TRBV12-3 or TRBV12-4, the J gene TRBJ1-2; possible D gene TRBD1, 5 bases. V lost 2 bases, J lost 7 bases, and 11 bases lay in between. This CDR3 spans 13 amino acids. CDR3 residues: CASSLRQGAGYTF. The CDR3 DNA is TGTGCCAGCAGTTTAAGGCAGGGAGCTGGCTACACCTTC.